This TCR beta chain appears in the sequencing data of a study of CD8+CD57+ T cells in acquired aplastic anemia. Findings of the study overall: CD8+CD57+ cells in patients trailed total CD4+ and CD8+ pools in diversity. CD8+ Simpson's diversity showed no significant patient-control difference. Around 30 was the count of CD8+ CDR3 sequences that patients shared with controls.

To note about this clonotype: What it binds is unknown.

Patients chosen for sequencing had shown CD8+CD57+ cell expansion by flow cytometry. CD8+CD57+ cells enriched with beads gave a mean 1.6 ug DNA. V was clipped by 6 bases and J by 4 bases; unmatched bases: 7. The germline V gene has CDR1 SNHLY and CDR2 FYNNEI. The CDR3 sequence is 15 residues long. CDR3 and TCR beta VDJ profiling relied on genomic DNA as the template. TCRdb re-analysed the reads in MiXCR, keeping a single row per CDR3 protein. The table has around 19,000 distinct CDR3 sequences, around 40% seen once; the top ten hold around 87%. The source is a human donor with aplastic anemia. The chain has TRBV2 and TRBJ2-5; 11 positions match TRBD1. The sequenced sample consisted of CD8+CD57+ T cells sorted from PBMCs. The subset here: bead-enriched CD8+CD57+ effector memory T cells from SAA patients. In DNA, the CDR3 is TGTGCCAGCAGCGCCGGGACAGGGGGGAGAGAGACCCAGTACTTC. Amino acids: CASSAGTGGRETQYF.